Listed below are T cell receptor beta chains from one sample, sequenced in a study of blood T cell repertoires in COVID-19. TCRdb keeps only in-frame clones here, not all; method: immunoSEQ multiplex PCR. The data contain approximately 270,000 clones, approximately 86% of them singletons. Sequencing was performed on peripheral blood. The source of these receptors is a man older than 75 with acute or convalescent COVID-19. The CDR3 runs from the conserved cysteine through the conserved F or W.

>TRBV7-2|TRBJ1-2
CASSLLAGQGIYGYTF
>TRBV7-2|TRBJ2-7
CASSLRSYEQYF
>TRBV2|TRBJ2-1
CASTGQYNEQFF
>TRBV5-1|TRBJ2-2
CASSRIPGTGVTGELFF
>TRBV29-1|TRBJ2-7
CSVAPTSQSHEQYF
>TRBV7-2|TRBJ2-3
CASSLTSGGSVDTQYF
>TRBV29-1|TRBJ2-2
CSVEYGGYNTGELFF
>TRBV6-6|TRBJ2-7
CASSGLGRGSYEQYF
>TRBV6-1|TRBJ1-5
CASSDFGLPQHF
>TRBV10-3|TRBJ2-1
CAISDPAIVGQYNEQFF
>TRBV16|TRBJ1-2
CASSQSPSVVNYGYTF
>TRBV6-6|TRBJ2-5
CASGYGIQETQYF
>TRBV24-1|TRBJ1-5
CATSDPGHTGTQPQHF
>TRBV9|TRBJ2-3
CASSVSTVGGGGTDTQYF
>TRBV6-5|TRBJ1-4
CASYDRGQANEKLFF
>TRBV19|TRBJ1-1
CASSISGISTEAFF
>TRBV11-2|TRBJ1-6
CASSPRAYGFSSPLHF
>TRBV7-6|TRBJ2-3
CASRAQPGQGIDTQYF